These 21 T cell receptor beta chains were sequenced from one sample in a study of shared clonotypes between healthy human individuals. Using immunoSEQ multiplex PCR, the repertoire was profiled, and TCRdb retains in-frame clones only, with some absent. Among about 2.4 million clones listed, roughly nine tenths were seen once. The specimen sequenced was naive CD4+ T cells sorted from blood. Noted subset: CD45RA+ positively selected. The receptors were sampled from a man aged 18-30 years in good health.

V usage is TRBV11-2 and J usage is TRBJ2-3, with D possibly TRBD1 on 6 matching bases. Trimming removed 6 bases from V and 1 base from J, with 17 bases in between. CDR3 size: 16 residues. Germline V gene sequence: CDR1 SGHAT, CDR2 FQNNGV. The CDR3 DNA sequence: TGTGCCAGCAGACAAGCGACAGGTGGAGGCACAGATACGCAGTATTTT. Translated, it gives CASRQATGGGTDTQYF.

The J gene is TRBJ1-2, the V gene TRBV6-4; D is undetermined. V was pared by 4 bases and J by 7 bases, with 10 bases between. The CDR3 is made up of 12 amino acids. Germline CDR1 and CDR2: MRHNA and SNTAGT. Written as DNA, the CDR3 is TGTGCCAGCAGTGGCACGAGTGGTGGCTACACCTTC. Translation: CASSGTSGGYTF.

Remarks on this clone: This CDR3 is also generated by other DNA sequences in the sample. The chain combines TRBV7-2 with TRBJ2-7, with unresolved D. The V and J ends lost 1 base and 0 bases respectively, with 1 base between them. CDR1 SGHTA and CDR2 FQGNSA come from the germline V gene. This CDR3 spans 12 amino acids. The CDR3 bases are TGTGCCAGCAGCTTAGTCTCCTACGAGCAGTACTTC. Translated: CASSLVSYEQYF.

The genes are TRBV6-1 and TRBJ1-5, with D hard to call. Germline lookup yields CDR1 MNHNS and CDR2 SASEGT. CDR3 length: 14 residues. Between the trimmed V and J ends, which lost 7 bases and 7 bases, there was a span of 17 bases. This chain's CDR3 is CASTEGAWEQPQHF. CDR3 sequence (DNA): TGTGCCAGCACGGAGGGTGCCTGGGAGCAGCCCCAGCATTTT.

CDR3 region: CASSLKGYQPQHF. The CDR3 nucleotides read TGTGCCAGCAGCTTAAAAGGTTATCAGCCCCAGCATTTT. The chain couples TRBV7-9 to TRBJ1-5, with unresolved D. Germline V gene sequence: CDR1 SEHNR, CDR2 FQNEAQ (reference sequence). The CDR3 contains 13 residues. Trimming took off 2 bases at V and 5 bases at J, with 7 bases between the two ends.

The chain joins TRBV6-1 to TRBJ1-2; tentatively, D is TRBD1 (5 bases). The CDR3 is 13 residues long. V lost 11 bases and J lost 10, with 23 bases in between. Germline CDR1 reads MNHNS; CDR2 reads SASEGT. The CDR3 is CASMEGLRGAYTF. The CDR3 DNA is TGTGCCTCCATGGAGGGACTTCGAGGGGCCTACACCTTC.

J is TRBJ1-1 and V is TRBV29-1; D not resolved. Germline assignment: CDR1 SQVTM and CDR2 ANQGSEA. This CDR3 region has 14 residues. V gave up 6 bases and J gave up 1 base, with 15 bases separating them. The CDR3: CSVLRTESNTEAFF. The CDR3 DNA follows: TGCAGCGTCCTTAGGACGGAGTCGAACACTGAAGCTTTCTTT.

This clone was seen just once. The chain is built from TRBV5-6 and TRBJ2-5; 8 bases map to TRBD2. V trimming: 2 bases; J trimming: 4 bases; junction bases outside the gene matches: 1. The CDR3 has 13 residues. Germline values: CDR1 SGHDT, CDR2 YYEEEE. CDR3 region: CASSFAGGETQYF. Here the CDR3 DNA reads TGTGCCAGCAGCTTTGCGGGAGGAGAGACCCAGTACTTC.

J is TRBJ2-1 and V is TRBV27, with D perhaps TRBD1 (6 bases). V lost 4 bases to trimming and J lost 5 bases, with 12 bases between them. CDR3 length: 14 residues. The germline V gene encodes CDR1 MNHEY and CDR2 SMNVEV (reference sequence). This CDR3 is CASSWGRGHNEQFF. The CDR3 nucleotides read TGTGCCAGCAGTTGGGGCAGGGGCCACAATGAGCAGTTCTTC.

The V gene is TRBV4-1, the J gene TRBJ1-2, with 7 positions matching TRBD1. Germline CDR1 reads MGHRA; CDR2 reads YSYEKL. J lost 3 bases, V lost 1 base, and 11 bases had no gene match. The CDR3 has 17 amino acids. The chain's CDR3 is CASSQVPTGNSDYGYTF. CDR3 nucleotide sequence: TGCGCCAGCAGCCAAGTACCGACAGGGAATTCGGACTATGGCTACACCTTC.

The chain recombines TRBV6-1 with TRBJ2-1; the D is unclear. The CDR3 loop spans 13 amino acids. V gave up 4 bases and J gave up 4 bases, with 8 bases separating them. Per the germline V gene, CDR1 is MNHNS and CDR2 is SASEGT. The CDR3 loop is CASSAYWYNEQFF. The CDR3 bases are TGTGCCAGCAGTGCTTATTGGTACAATGAGCAGTTCTTC.

The chain combines TRBV6-6 with TRBJ1-1, with D tentatively TRBD1 (5 bases). V was pared by 7 bases and J by 1 base, with 13 bases between. The CDR3 loop spans 14 amino acids. The V gene's germline CDR1 is MNHNY and CDR2 SVGAGI (reference sequence). The CDR3: CASTYLRGNTEAFF. The CDR3 bases are TGTGCCAGCACCTATCTTAGGGGGAACACTGAAGCTTTCTTT.

With regard to this clone: Other DNA sequences in the sample encode the same CDR3. The chain has TRBV5-1 and TRBJ2-2; D may correspond to TRBD1 or TRBD2 (5 bases each). The V gene lost 3 bases and the J gene lost 1 base, with 7 bases spanning the gap. Germline lookup yields CDR1 SGHRS and CDR2 YFSETQ. The CDR3 is 14 amino acids. For the CDR3, the DNA is TGCGCCAGCAGCTATGGGGGGAACACCGGGGAGCTGTTTTTT. It encodes CASSYGGNTGELFF.

CDR3 region: CASSPPGTGGNTIYF. DNA for the CDR3: TGTGCCAGTAGTCCTCCCGGGACAGGCGGAAACACCATATATTTT. The V and J genes are TRBV19 and TRBJ1-3, with 8 nucleotides matching TRBD1. V was clipped by 5 bases and J by 4 bases; unmatched bases: 7. The CDR3 totals 15 residues. Germline V gene sequence: CDR1 LNHDA, CDR2 SQIVND (reference sequence).

The chain employs TRBV7-2 and TRBJ2-3; a weak D match, TRBD2 (6 bases). V was shortened by 1 base and J by 2 bases, with 19 bases between the two germline ends. The CDR3 loop spans 18 amino acids. Germline V gene sequence: CDR1 SGHTA, CDR2 FQGNSA. CDR3 in amino acids: CASSLGAGGPLPTDTQYF. The CDR3 nucleotides are TGTGCCAGCAGCTTAGGAGCCGGGGGACCCTTACCCACAGATACGCAGTATTTT.

The chain carries TRBV7-2 and TRBJ2-7, with 10 bases lining up with TRBD2. The V and J ends lost 4 bases and 4 bases, in that order; junction bases with no gene match: 7. The CDR3 consists of 15 residues. Germline-derived CDR1 and CDR2 are SGHTA and FQGNSA. CDR3 amino acids: CASSSLAGGLYEQYF. Here the CDR3 DNA reads TGTGCCAGCAGCTCCTTAGCGGGAGGTTTGTACGAGCAGTACTTC.

This chain joins TRBV6-5 and TRBJ2-3; the D gene is possibly TRBD1 (6 bases). V lost 6 bases and J lost 0, with 13 bases in between. The CDR3 has 15 amino acids. CDR1 and CDR2 from the germline V gene are MNHEY and SVGAGI. The CDR3 region is CASRTGTTSTDTQYF. The CDR3, as DNA: TGTGCCAGCAGGACGGGGACAACTAGCACAGATACGCAGTATTTT.

The rearrangement uses TRBV29-1 and TRBJ2-1; 9 bases match TRBD2. From germline, CDR1 is SQVTM and CDR2 ANQGSEA. This CDR3 is 13 amino acids long. J lost 9 bases, V lost 3 bases, and 6 bases had no gene match. CDR3 sequence: CSVDGGTSIEQFF. The CDR3 DNA follows: TGCAGCGTTGACGGCGGGACTAGCATTGAGCAGTTCTTC.

This chain connects TRBV19 to TRBJ2-7, with a possible D match to TRBD1 (5 bases). The ends were cut back, 6 bases at V and 1 base at J, with 10 bases in the middle. The germline V gene has CDR1 LNHDA and CDR2 SQIVND (reference sequence). The CDR3 spans 13 residues. This CDR3 is CASSQGRSYEQYF. For the CDR3, the DNA is TGTGCCAGTAGCCAGGGCAGGTCCTACGAGCAGTACTTC.

The rearrangement links TRBV9 to TRBJ2-6; 7 bases match TRBD1. J gave up 3 bases and V 3 bases, and 6 bases lay outside the gene matches. CDR3 length: 16 residues. Germline loops: CDR1 SGDLS, CDR2 YYNGEE. The CDR3 spells CASSARGGVGANVLTF. The CDR3 bases are TGTGCCAGCAGCGCTCGAGGGGGCGTTGGGGCCAACGTCCTGACTTTC.

The chain uses TRBV2 and TRBJ2-1, with 13 bases aligning to TRBD2. CDR1 SNHLY and CDR2 FYNNEI come from the germline V gene. J lost 0 bases, V lost 6 bases, and 5 bases had no gene match. This CDR3 spans 17 amino acids. CDR3 amino acids: CASRGTSGANSYNEQFF. The CDR3 coding sequence is TGTGCCAGCAGAGGGACTAGCGGGGCGAACTCCTACAATGAGCAGTTCTTC.